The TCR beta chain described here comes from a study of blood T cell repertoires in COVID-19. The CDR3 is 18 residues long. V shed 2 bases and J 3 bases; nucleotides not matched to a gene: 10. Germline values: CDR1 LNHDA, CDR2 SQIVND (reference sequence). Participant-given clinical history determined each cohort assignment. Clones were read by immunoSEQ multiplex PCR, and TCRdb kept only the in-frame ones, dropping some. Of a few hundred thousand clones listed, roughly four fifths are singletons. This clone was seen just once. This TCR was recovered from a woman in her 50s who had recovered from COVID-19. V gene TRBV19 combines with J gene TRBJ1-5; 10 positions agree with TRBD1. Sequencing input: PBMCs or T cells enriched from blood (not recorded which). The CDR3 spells CASSIQPFGTGVNQPQHF. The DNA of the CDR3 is TGTGCCAGTAGTATACAACCTTTCGGGACAGGGGTCAATCAGCCCCAGCATTTT.